Listed below are T cell receptor beta chains from one sample, sequenced in a study of blood T cell repertoires in COVID-19. Only in-frame clones appear in the TCRdb table, and some are missing; sequencing was by immunoSEQ multiplex PCR. The sample consists of about 150,000 clones, roughly 87% of them appearing once. Sample: peripheral blood. Every receptor here comes from a woman aged 60-75 years with active or convalescent COVID-19. The CDR3 runs from the conserved cysteine through the conserved F or W. The order of the fields is J gene, CDR3 length, V gene, clone size, D gene, CDR3 protein, CDR3 DNA. A D gene is named only where the DNA matches it firmly. Expanded clones get a size class; other rows say once, few or many, or leave the size out.

>TRBJ2-3|13|TRBV18|-|TRBD1
CASRYAEQGYWYF
TGTGCCAGCCGATACGCGGAACAGGGGTATTGGTATTTT
>TRBJ2-5|16|TRBV7-3|-|TRBD2
CASSLNSPGGGETQYF
TGTGCCAGCAGCTTAAATTCCCCGGGGGGGGGAGAGACCCAGTACTTC
>TRBJ2-7|14|TRBV6-6|-|TRBD1
CASSQDRGLGEQYF
TGTGCCAGCAGCCAGGACAGGGGGCTGGGGGAGCAGTACTTC
>TRBJ1-2|13|TRBV12-3/TRBV12-4|-|-
CASSPFRDYGYTF
TGTGCCAGCAGTCCCTTCCGGGACTATGGCTACACCTTC
>TRBJ1-5|21|TRBV6-2/TRBV6-3|-|-
CASSYGTGTTVGGYSNQPQHF
TGTGCCAGCAGTTACGGAACCGGGACTACTGTGGGCGGTTATAGCAATCAGCCCCAGCATTTT
>TRBJ1-1|13|TRBV30|-|-
CAWSGHRRAEAFF
TGTGCCTGGAGTGGGCACCGGAGGGCTGAAGCTTTCTTT
>TRBJ1-5|15|TRBV14|-|-
CASSQGTASNQPQHF
TGTGCCAGCAGCCAAGGGACAGCTAGCAATCAGCCCCAGCATTTT
>TRBJ2-1|11|TRBV20-1|-|-
CSARDYGEQFF
TGCAGTGCTAGAGATTACGGTGAGCAGTTCTTC
>TRBJ1-3|16|TRBV3-1/TRBV3-2|-|-
CASSHQPTGGGNTIYF
TGTGCCAGCAGCCATCAACCGACAGGAGGTGGAAACACCATATATTTT
>TRBJ2-2|14|TRBV4-1|-|-
CASSQEQFTGELFF
TGCGCCAGCAGCCAAGAGCAGTTCACCGGGGAGCTGTTTTTT
>TRBJ2-5|17|TRBV3-1/TRBV3-2|-|TRBD2
CASGTPRSGGAVETQYF
TGTGCCAGCGGGACGCCCAGGAGCGGGGGGGCCGTTGAGACCCAGTACTTC
>TRBJ2-2|12|TRBV7-2|-|-
CASGQNTGELFF
TGTGCCAGCGGCCAGAACACCGGGGAGCTGTTTTTT
>TRBJ1-2|14|TRBV5-1|-|-
CASSLGGGPYGYTF
TGCGCCAGCAGCTTGGGGGGGGGCCCCTATGGCTACACCTTC
>TRBJ2-2|16|TRBV18|-|TRBD1
CASSPPIGGAIGELFF
TGTGCCAGCTCACCACCGATAGGGGGCGCGATCGGGGAGCTGTTTTTT
>TRBJ1-1|15|TRBV7-2|-|-
CASSDEAGGRTEAFF
TGTGCCAGCAGCGACGAGGCCGGGGGTAGAACTGAAGCTTTCTTT
>TRBJ2-7|15|TRBV4-3|-|TRBD1
CASSQATGGTYEQYF
TGCGCCAGCAGCCAGGCGACAGGGGGAACCTACGAGCAGTACTTC
>TRBJ2-7|13|TRBV6-2/TRBV6-3|-|-
CASSYTPPAEQYF
TGTGCCAGCAGTTATACTCCTCCCGCCGAGCAGTACTTC
>TRBJ1-2|12|TRBV9|-|-
CASSVGQAGYTF
TGTGCCAGCAGCGTAGGTCAAGCTGGCTACACCTTC
>TRBJ1-2|15|TRBV4-3|once|-
CASSQDRGSSSRYTF
TGCGCCAGCAGCCAAGATCGCGGCAGCTCCTCGAGGTACACCTTC
>TRBJ1-1|13|TRBV6-5|-|-
CASRGHQNTEAFF
TGTGCCAGCAGGGGGCATCAGAACACTGAAGCTTTCTTT
>TRBJ2-1|13|TRBV7-2|-|-
CASSLAEYNEQFF
TGTGCCAGCAGCTTAGCAGAGTACAATGAGCAGTTCTTC
>TRBJ2-3|18|TRBV21-1|-|-
CASMRRDWRGGLRLTQYF
TGTGCCAGCATGCGAAGGGATTGGCGGGGGGGCCTAAGACTCACGCAGTATTTT
>TRBJ2-5|18|TRBV6-2/TRBV6-3|-|TRBD1
CASSFEDDTDRGQETQYF
TGTGCCAGCAGTTTCGAAGACGATACCGACAGGGGCCAAGAGACCCAGTACTTC
>TRBJ1-1|16|TRBV18|-|TRBD1
CASSPGTGGGNTEAFF
TGTGCCAGCTCACCTGGGACAGGGGGTGGGAACACTGAAGCTTTCTTT
>TRBJ2-7|14|TRBV2|-|-
CASSGGGATYEQYF
TGTGCCAGCTCCGGTGGGGGGGCGACTTACGAGCAGTACTTC
>TRBJ1-6|14|TRBV4-1|-|-
CASSQGQVPSPLHF
TGCGCCAGCAGCCAAGGACAGGTCCCTTCACCCCTCCACTTT
>TRBJ1-6|12|TRBV30|-|-
CAWRDILSPLHF
TGTGCCTGGAGGGACATACTTTCACCCCTCCACTTT
>TRBJ1-2|17|TRBV27|-|-
CASSSRGRDTPVYGYTF
TGTGCCAGCAGTTCCCGAGGCCGGGACACCCCTGTCTATGGCTACACCTTC
>TRBJ2-3|14|TRBV7-2|-|-
CASSFEPGADTQYF
TGTGCCAGCAGCTTTGAGCCCGGAGCAGATACGCAGTATTTT
>TRBJ1-5|14|TRBV5-1|-|-
CASSLGQPNQPQHF
TGCGCCAGCAGCTTGGGACAGCCCAATCAGCCCCAGCATTTT
>TRBJ2-1|12|TRBV10-3|-|TRBD1
CAIGTGNNEQFF
TGTGCCATCGGGACAGGGAACAATGAGCAGTTCTTC
>TRBJ1-5|15|TRBV5-8|-|TRBD1
CASSLWTGNNQPQHF
TGTGCCAGCAGCTTGTGGACAGGGAACAATCAGCCCCAGCATTTT
>TRBJ1-4|15|TRBV25-1|-|-
CASSSQVLANEKLFF
TGTGCCAGCAGTTCGCAGGTGTTGGCTAATGAAAAACTGTTTTTT
>TRBJ1-3|14|TRBV30|-|-
CAWSGQDSGNTIYF
TGTGCCTGGAGTGGACAGGACTCTGGAAACACCATATATTTT
>TRBJ1-2|13|TRBV5-1|-|TRBD1
CASSWNTGTETSF
TGCGCCAGCAGCTGGAATACCGGGACAGAGACCTCCTTC
>TRBJ2-1|12|TRBV3-1/TRBV3-2|-|-
CASSGETNEQFF
TGTGCCAGCAGCGGAGAGACGAATGAGCAGTTCTTC
>TRBJ2-7|12|TRBV5-4|-|-
CASSLLSYEQYF
TGTGCCAGCAGCTTACTCTCCTACGAGCAGTACTTC
>TRBJ2-5|10|TRBV5-3|-|-
CARSLAPQYF
TGTGCCAGAAGCCTTGCGCCCCAGTACTTC
>TRBJ2-5|13|TRBV5-1|-|-
CASSLTGMETQYF
TGCGCCAGCAGCTTGACGGGAATGGAGACCCAGTACTTC
>TRBJ1-3|17|TRBV4-1|-|-
CASSPNFNPTSGNTIYF
TGCGCCAGCAGCCCCAATTTCAATCCTACCTCTGGAAACACCATATATTTT
>TRBJ2-2|17|TRBV3-1/TRBV3-2|-|TRBD2
CASSQGLAGANTGELFF
TGTGCCAGCAGCCAAGGTTTAGCGGGCGCGAACACCGGGGAGCTGTTTTTT
>TRBJ2-1|15|TRBV19|-|-
CASSIEGWGRGEQFF
TGTGCCAGTAGTATAGAAGGGTGGGGGCGCGGTGAGCAGTTCTTC
>TRBJ1-5|16|TRBV10-3|-|-
CAISGGGGASNQPQHF
TGTGCCATCAGTGGGGGGGGTGGAGCTAGCAATCAGCCCCAGCATTTT
>TRBJ2-7|14|TRBV11-2|-|TRBD1
CASSFGQGAGEQYF
TGTGCCAGCAGCTTCGGACAGGGGGCGGGTGAGCAGTACTTC
>TRBJ1-3|19|TRBV19|-|TRBD1
CASSPLPGQGIDSGNTIYF
TGTGCCAGTAGTCCTCTACCCGGACAGGGGATAGACTCTGGAAACACCATATATTTT
>TRBJ1-4|16|TRBV5-1|-|TRBD1
CASSFGQAHTNEKLFF
TGCGCCAGCAGCTTTGGACAGGCCCACACTAATGAAAAACTGTTTTTT
>TRBJ1-5|17|TRBV19|many|-
CASSIIIGGRTNQPQHF
TGTGCCAGTAGTATTATCATCGGAGGAAGAACAAATCAGCCCCAGCATTTT
>TRBJ1-5|12|TRBV10-3|-|-
CAAHSGNQPQHF
TGTGCCGCCCACAGTGGCAATCAGCCCCAGCATTTT
>TRBJ2-7|14|TRBV28|-|-
CASSFSDRGYEQYF
TGTGCCAGCAGTTTTTCGGACAGAGGCTACGAGCAGTACTTC
>TRBJ1-2|12|TRBV12-3/TRBV12-4|once|TRBD1
CAIVGQGVGYTF
TGTGCCATCGTGGGACAGGGGGTAGGCTACACCTTC
>TRBJ2-7|15|TRBV2|-|-
CASSAGSLSSYEQYF
TGTGCCAGCAGCGCCGGGTCCTTGAGCTCCTACGAGCAGTACTTC
>TRBJ2-3|14|TRBV25-1|-|TRBD1
CASSPTDRDDTQYF
TGTGCCAGCAGCCCTACTGACAGGGATGATACGCAGTATTTT
>TRBJ1-3|17|TRBV7-7|-|-
CASSPSGGALSGNTIYF
TGTGCTAGCAGCCCCTCCGGAGGGGCACTCTCTGGAAACACCATATATTTT